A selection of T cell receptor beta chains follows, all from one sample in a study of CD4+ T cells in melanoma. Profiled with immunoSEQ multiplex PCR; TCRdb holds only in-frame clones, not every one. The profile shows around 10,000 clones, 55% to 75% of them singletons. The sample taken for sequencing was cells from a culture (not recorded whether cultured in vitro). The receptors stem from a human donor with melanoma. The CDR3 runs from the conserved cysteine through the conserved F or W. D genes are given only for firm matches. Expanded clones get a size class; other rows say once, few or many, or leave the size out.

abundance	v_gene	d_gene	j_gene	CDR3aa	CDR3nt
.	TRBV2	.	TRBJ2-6	CASTRDQSGANVLTF	TGTGCCAGCACCAGGGATCAGTCTGGGGCCAACGTCCTGACTTTC
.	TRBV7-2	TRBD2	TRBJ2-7	CASSLGASGNYEQYF	TGTGCCAGCAGCTTAGGGGCTAGCGGGAACTACGAGCAGTACTTC
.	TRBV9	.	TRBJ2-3	CASSSRADITDTQYF	TGTGCCAGCAGCTCCCGGGCAGACATCACAGATACGCAGTATTTT
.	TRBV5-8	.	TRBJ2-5	CAIGETQYF	TGTGCCATAGGAGAGACCCAGTACTTC
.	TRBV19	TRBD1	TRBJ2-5	CASSTGDRGQETQYF	TGTGCCAGTAGTACCGGGGACAGGGGCCAAGAGACCCAGTACTTC
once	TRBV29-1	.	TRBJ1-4	CSVEKVRPGEKLFF	TGCAGCGTTGAGAAAGTCCGGCCGGGGGAAAAACTGTTTTTT
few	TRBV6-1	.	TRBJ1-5	CASEGNQPQHF	TGTGCCAGCGAGGGGAATCAGCCCCAGCATTTT
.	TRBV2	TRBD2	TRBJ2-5	CATSRGTSGGIETQYF	TGTGCCACGTCGAGGGGGACTAGCGGGGGAATTGAGACCCAGTACTTC
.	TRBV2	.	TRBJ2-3	CASGVGTSTDTQYF	TGTGCCAGCGGAGTGGGGACCTCCACAGATACGCAGTATTTT
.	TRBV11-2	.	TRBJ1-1	CASSLRNGGNTEAFF	TGTGCCAGCAGCTTACGAAACGGGGGGAACACTGAAGCTTTCTTT
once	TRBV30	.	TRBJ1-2	CAWNWALQGYTF	TGTGCCTGGAATTGGGCCCTCCAGGGCTACACCTTC
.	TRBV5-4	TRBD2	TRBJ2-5	CASSQGTSAYQETQYF	TGTGCCAGCAGCCAAGGGACTAGCGCGTACCAAGAGACCCAGTACTTC
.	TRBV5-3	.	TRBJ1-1	CARRATSNTEAFF	TGTGCCAGAAGGGCCACATCGAACACTGAAGCTTTCTTT
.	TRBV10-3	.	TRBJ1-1	CAISEAGVTEAFF	TGTGCCATCAGTGAAGCGGGGGTCACTGAAGCTTTCTTT
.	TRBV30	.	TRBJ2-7	CAWSLDSSYEQYF	TGTGCCTGGAGTCTCGACAGTTCCTACGAGCAGTACTTC
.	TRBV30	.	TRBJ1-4	CAWSELQGWGLGFEKLFF	TGTGCCTGGAGTGAATTGCAGGGATGGGGTCTCGGCTTTGAAAAACTGTTTTTT
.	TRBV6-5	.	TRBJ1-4	CAREPSGCGNEKLFF	TGTGCCAGGGAGCCGTCGGGCTGCGGAAATGAAAAACTGTTTTTT
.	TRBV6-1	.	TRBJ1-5	CASRPLYWGSQPQHF	TGTGCCAGCAGGCCCCTTTATTGGGGGAGTCAGCCCCAGCATTTT
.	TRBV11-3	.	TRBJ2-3	CASRGRNTDTQYF	TGTGCCTCCCGGGGAAGGAACACAGATACGCAGTATTTT
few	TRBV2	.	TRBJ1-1	CASSEFLGGTEAFF	TGTGCCAGCAGTGAATTTTTAGGGGGCACTGAAGCTTTCTTT
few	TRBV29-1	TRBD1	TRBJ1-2	CSVGSGGYGYTF	TGCAGCGTTGGCTCAGGGGGCTATGGCTACACCTTC
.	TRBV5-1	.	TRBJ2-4	CASSLGTKSGIQYF	TGCGCCAGCAGCTTGGGGACAAAATCCGGGATTCAGTACTTC
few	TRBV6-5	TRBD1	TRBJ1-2	CASSGTGDPDYGYTF	TGTGCCAGCAGTGGGACAGGGGATCCGGACTATGGCTACACCTTC
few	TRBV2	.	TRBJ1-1	CASSERRANTEAFF	TGTGCCAGCAGTGAAAGGAGGGCGAACACTGAAGCTTTCTTT